These 5 T cell receptor beta chains share one sample of origin, sequenced in a study of OX40 agonist ivuxolimab in advanced cancers. The library was made by the immunoSEQ multiplex PCR assay. Drawn from immuneACCESS, this table holds only the in-frame rearrangements with V and J called that TCRdb kept. Clones are partly lost; checked studies trace under half to an unresolved V gene and leave the rest unexplained. Recorded for this sample are tens of thousands of clones; 85% to 90% of them occurred a single time. Clones ranked in the top ten supply 1.5% to 2% of the sample. This specimen was CD4+ or CD8+ T cells sorted from blood, taken in a trial of the OX40 agonist ivuxolimab. Receptors originate from an adult with an advanced solid tumor such as melanoma, head and neck, liver or kidney cancer.

This chain links TRBV10-3 with TRBJ2-7; no reliable D call. The CDR3 spans 13 residues. Germline V gives CDR1 ENHRY, CDR2 SYGVKD. The V end lost 8 bases, the J end lost 2 bases, and 13 bases lay between the germline ends. CDR3 sequence (DNA): TGTGCCATCGGCAAGGACGGCACCTACGAGCAGTACTTC. Translated, it gives CAIGKDGTYEQYF.

This chain connects TRBV11-3 to TRBJ2-1; 13 bases fit TRBD2. Per germline, CDR1 SGHNT and CDR2 YENEEA. This CDR3 has 19 residues. V gave up 11 bases and J gave up 1 base; unmatched junction bases: 17. The CDR3 DNA reads as TGTGCCCTCCTCACCGGTGCTGGGACTAGCGGGAAATCCTACAATGAGCAGTTCTTC. This translates into CALLTGAGTSGKSYNEQFF. The variable domain in full, completed from reference TRBV11-3 and TRBJ2-1, reads EAGVVQSPRYKIIEKKQPVAFWCNPISGHNTLYWYLQNLGQGPELLIRYENEEAVDDSQLPKDRFSAERLKGVDSTLKIQPAELGDSAVYLCALLTGAGTSGKSYNEQFFGPGTRLTVL.

The rearrangement links TRBV10-3 to TRBJ2-5, with 7 positions matching TRBD1. V lost 4 bases, J lost 2 bases, and 7 bases stayed unmatched. This CDR3 has 15 amino acids. Looked up from germline, CDR1 is ENHRY and CDR2 is SYGVKD. The DNA of the CDR3 is TGTGCCATCAGTGGAGCAGGGGGTGGACAAGAGACCCAGTACTTC. It translates to CAISGAGGGQETQYF.

The chain employs TRBV20-1 and TRBJ1-1, with unresolved D. The germline V gene encodes CDR1 DFQATT and CDR2 SNEGSKA (reference sequence). The V end was cut by 0 bases, the J end by 11 bases, with 10 bases between. The CDR3 length is 11 residues. The CDR3 region has the DNA TGCAGTGCTAGAGATTATCCCAAGGCTTTCTTT. This codes for CSARDYPKAFF.

Regarding this clone: The same CDR3 can be traced to other DNA sequences in this sample. The chain combines TRBV2 with TRBJ2-3, with TRBD2 matching over 14 bases. Germline V lookup: CDR1 SNHLY, CDR2 FYNNEI. V was pared by 4 bases and J by 6 bases, with 0 bases of the junction left unmatched. This CDR3 has 14 amino acids. Written as DNA, the CDR3 is TGTGCCAGCAGTGGGACTAGCGGGAGGGATACGCAGTATTTT. Translating gives CASSGTSGRDTQYF.